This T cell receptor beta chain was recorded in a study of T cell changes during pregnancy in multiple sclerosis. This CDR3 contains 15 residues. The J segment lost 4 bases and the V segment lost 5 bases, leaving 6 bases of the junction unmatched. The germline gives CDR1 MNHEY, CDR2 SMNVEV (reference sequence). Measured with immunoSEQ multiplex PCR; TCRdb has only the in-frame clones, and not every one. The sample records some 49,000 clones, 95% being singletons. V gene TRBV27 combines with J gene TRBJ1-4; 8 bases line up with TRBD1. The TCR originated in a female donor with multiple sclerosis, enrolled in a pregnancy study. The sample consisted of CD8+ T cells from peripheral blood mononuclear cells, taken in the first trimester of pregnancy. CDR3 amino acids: CASSPHRGNNEKLFF. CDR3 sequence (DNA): TGTGCCAGCAGTCCCCACAGGGGGAATAATGAAAAACTGTTTTTT.